These 2 T cell receptor beta chains were all obtained from the same sample, sequenced in a study of CD8 T cells in ankylosing spondylitis. MiXCR was run by TCRdb on the 5' RACE reads, yielding one entry per CDR3 protein. The table shows approximately 200,000 distinct CDR3 sequences, with 10% to 15% occurring only once. Specimen: blood, either unsorted or a sorted T cell fraction (not recorded which). The receptor source for this set is a male donor with ankylosing spondylitis or in good health (not recorded which).

This clonotype was seen only a few times. The chain combines TRBV20-1 with TRBJ2-7, with 10 nucleotides matching TRBD1. The V gene's germline CDR1 is DFQATT and CDR2 SNEGSKA (reference sequence). The CDR3 covers 15 residues. J was trimmed by 2 bases and V by 0 bases; bases with no gene match: 4. The CDR3 sequence is CSARETGGHTYEQYF. DNA for the CDR3: TGCAGTGCTAGAGAGACAGGGGGCCATACCTACGAGCAGTACTTC.

This clonotype was picked up a small number of times. The chain combines TRBV28 with TRBJ2-7; no clear D gene. Per the germline V gene, CDR1 is MDHEN and CDR2 is SYDVKM. Trimming left V 3 bases short and J 2 bases short, with 11 bases between. The CDR3 is 14 residues long. The CDR3 nucleotides are TGTGCCAGCAGTTTCTCAGATTCTGCCTACGAGCAGTACTTC. As protein: CASSFSDSAYEQYF.